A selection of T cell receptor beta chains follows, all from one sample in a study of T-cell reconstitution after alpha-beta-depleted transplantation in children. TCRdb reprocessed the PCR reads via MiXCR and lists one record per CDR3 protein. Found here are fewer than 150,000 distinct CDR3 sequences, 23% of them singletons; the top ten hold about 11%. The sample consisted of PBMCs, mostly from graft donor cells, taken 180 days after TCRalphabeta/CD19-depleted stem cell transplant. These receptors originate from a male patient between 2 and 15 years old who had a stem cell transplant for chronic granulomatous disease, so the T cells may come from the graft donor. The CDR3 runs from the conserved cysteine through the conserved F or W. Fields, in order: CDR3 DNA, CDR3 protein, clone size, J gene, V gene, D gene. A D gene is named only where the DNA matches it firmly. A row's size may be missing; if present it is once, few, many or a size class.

TGTGCCAGCAGCCAAGATTTCGGGGTAAACACTGAAGCTTTCTTT | CASSQDFGVNTEAFF | many | TRBJ1-1 | TRBV4-2 | .
TGCAGTGCTAGTTGGACTAGCCAAAAGGGGACCCAGTACTTC | CSASWTSQKGTQYF | . | TRBJ2-5 | TRBV20-1 | TRBD2
TGTGCCAGCAGCATTGGGCCAGCTGGAAACACCATATATTTT | CASSIGPAGNTIYF | . | TRBJ1-3 | TRBV7-2 | .
TGCAGTGCTAGAGACGGGTTGAACTCCTACGAGCAGTACTTC | CSARDGLNSYEQYF | . | TRBJ2-7 | TRBV20-1 | .
TGTGCCAGCAGCTTGATTGGACAGGGGGCACGCAATCAGCCCCAGCATTTT | CASSLIGQGARNQPQHF | . | TRBJ1-5 | TRBV11-1 | TRBD1
TGCGCCAGCAGCTTGGCGGACTTTATGAATGAGCAGTTCTTC | CASSLADFMNEQFF | . | TRBJ2-1 | TRBV5-1 | .
TGTGCCACCAGCAGAGCTGGCAGCTACAATGAGCAGTTCTTC | CATSRAGSYNEQFF | few | TRBJ2-1 | TRBV15 | .
TGCAGCGTTGAGACTGGGCGGGGGAGCACAGATACGCAGTATTTT | CSVETGRGSTDTQYF | . | TRBJ2-3 | TRBV29-1 | TRBD2
TGCAGCGTTGAAGGAACTCTAGCGGCCAGGCAGTTCTTC | CSVEGTLAARQFF | . | TRBJ2-1 | TRBV29-1 | TRBD2
TGTGCCAGCAGCTTAGATCTCACGGTCGCCTACGAGCAGTACTTC | CASSLDLTVAYEQYF | . | TRBJ2-7 | TRBV11-3 | .
TGCAGCATTACACTTTCCTACGAGCAGTACTTC | CSITLSYEQYF | few | TRBJ2-7 | TRBV29-1 | .
TGTGCCTGGAGTAATCGGGCCGGGGAGCTGTTTTTT | CAWSNRAGELFF | many | TRBJ2-2 | TRBV30 | .
TGCGCCAGCAGCCAAGTCTTGTCTGACGAGCAGTACTTC | CASSQVLSDEQYF | few | TRBJ2-7 | TRBV4-1 | .
TGTGCCACAGGACCGAGCTCTGGAAACACCATATATTTT | CATGPSSGNTIYF | many | TRBJ1-3 | TRBV12-3/TRBV12-4 | .
TGTGCCAGCTGGACACGTAACTCTGGAAACACCATATATTTT | CASWTRNSGNTIYF | . | TRBJ1-3 | TRBV11-2 | .
TGTGCCAGCAGTTCGACGGGACAGGGGGCAGGTGAGCAGTTCTTC | CASSSTGQGAGEQFF | many | TRBJ2-1 | TRBV12-3/TRBV12-4 | TRBD1
TGTGCCAGCAGTCCAAACCGTTATCCTACCTACGAGCAGTACTTC | CASSPNRYPTYEQYF | few | TRBJ2-7 | TRBV12-3/TRBV12-4 | .
TGTGCCAGCAGTTTAGGGGTATGGACCCAGTACTTC | CASSLGVWTQYF | few | TRBJ2-5 | TRBV12-3/TRBV12-4 | .
TGTGCCAGCAGCCGCCCTGGCGGCTGGCAGGGGACTCGCAATGAGCAGTTCTTC | CASSRPGGWQGTRNEQFF | . | TRBJ2-1 | TRBV16 | .
TGCAGCGTTGAAGAAGGCGGCTACACCTTC | CSVEEGGYTF | few | TRBJ1-2 | TRBV29-1 | .
TGTGCCACCAGGGGAGCTTACTATGGCTACACCTTC | CATRGAYYGYTF | few | TRBJ1-2 | TRBV24-1 | .
TGTGCCAGCAGCTTAGGACGGACTCATTACGAGCAGTACTTC | CASSLGRTHYEQYF | few | TRBJ2-7 | TRBV7-8 | .
TGCAGTGCCATGACTAGCGCCTATGAGACCCAGTACTTC | CSAMTSAYETQYF | few | TRBJ2-5 | TRBV20-1 | TRBD2
TGTGCCAGCTCACCACGCGAGTCTAGCGGTGTCTCTTATACGCAGTATTTT | CASSPRESSGVSYTQYF | once | TRBJ2-3 | TRBV18 | TRBD2
TGTGCCAGCAGTCCCCACGGGGTGGAGACCCAGTACTTC | CASSPHGVETQYF | . | TRBJ2-5 | TRBV12-3/TRBV12-4 | .
TGCGCCAGCAGCTCCCAGGGGGCCATAGAGACCCAGTACTTC | CASSSQGAIETQYF | many | TRBJ2-5 | TRBV5-1 | TRBD1
TGTGCCAGCAGCCGGACTAGCGGGGGTCCCCCTCATACGCAGTATTTT | CASSRTSGGPPHTQYF | many | TRBJ2-3 | TRBV12-3/TRBV12-4 | TRBD2
TGCAGTGCCCATTTGGCGGGGGGGCTGGATACGCAGTATTTT | CSAHLAGGLDTQYF | . | TRBJ2-3 | TRBV20-1 | TRBD2
TGTGCCACCAGTGAGGGGACCCCAGGCCCCCAAGAGACCCAGTACTTC | CATSEGTPGPQETQYF | once | TRBJ2-5 | TRBV24-1 | .